Below, 10 T cell receptor beta chains from the same sample are listed, as sequenced in a study of tumor-infiltrating lymphocytes in localized non-small cell lung cancer. Repertoires were generated with immunoSEQ multiplex PCR, while TCRdb's copy carries only in-frame clones and drops some. The data show about 3,600 clones, approximately 50% seen once. The specimen was uninvolved lung tissue not adjacent to the tumor. Every receptor here comes from a human donor with non-small cell lung cancer.

This clone was counted between two and nine times. This chain links TRBV4-1 with TRBJ1-1; D unclear. Germline V gene data show CDR1 as MGHRA and CDR2 as YSYEKL. V was clipped by 4 bases and J by 8 bases, with 14 bases between them. The CDR3 runs to 13 residues. DNA for the CDR3: TGCGCCAGCAGCCGGTTCAGGCACGTGGAAGCTTTCTTT. This sequence encodes CASSRFRHVEAFF.

The V call is TRBV28, the J call TRBJ1-2; D gene uncertain. Germline CDR1 and CDR2: MDHEN and SYDVKM. Trimming removed 2 bases from V and 1 base from J, with 5 bases in between. This CDR3 is built from 13 residues. CDR3 in DNA: TGTGCCAGCAGTTTAATGGGTAACTATGGCTACACCTTC. Protein: CASSLMGNYGYTF.

There are a few counts of this clone. V and J are TRBV29-1 and TRBJ1-2; the match to TRBD1 covers 8 bases. Germline CDR1 and CDR2: SQVTM and ANQGSEA. CDR3 length: 12 residues. V was pared by 7 bases and J by 7 bases, with 8 bases of the junction left unmatched. This chain's CDR3 is CSAEQGAGGYTF. In DNA, the CDR3 is TGCAGCGCAGAGCAGGGGGCGGGTGGCTACACCTTC.

This clone has more than one count but fewer than ten. The chain uses TRBV4-1 and TRBJ1-1; a possible D gene is TRBD1 (5 bases). V was shortened by 1 base and J by 8 bases, with 14 bases between the two germline ends. CDR3 length: 14 residues. CDR1 and CDR2 from the germline V gene are MGHRA and YSYEKL. This CDR3 is CASSQVGGEQEAFF. Written as DNA, the CDR3 is TGCGCCAGCAGCCAAGTTGGGGGAGAACAAGAAGCTTTCTTT.

V gene TRBV10-3 combines with J gene TRBJ1-6; 8 bases map to TRBD1. J was trimmed by 11 bases and V by 8 bases; bases with no gene match: 14. Germline CDR1 ENHRY, CDR2 SYGVKD. This CDR3 has 15 residues. The CDR3 DNA is TGTGCCATCTCTGAGTGGGGGACAGGTGTAACACCCCTCCACTTT. Translated, it gives CAISEWGTGVTPLHF.

This clone is judged medium-sized. The rearrangement links TRBV7-9 to TRBJ1-2, with D hard to call. With 2 bases removed from V and 5 bases from J, the gap between germline ends came to 6 bases. Germline CDR1 SEHNR, CDR2 FQNEAQ (reference sequence). The CDR3 is made up of 12 amino acids. CDR3: CASSLSAYGYTF. CDR3 sequence (DNA): TGTGCCAGCAGCTTATCCGCGTATGGCTACACCTTC.

This chain uses TRBV19 with TRBJ2-2; TRBD2 agrees at 7 bases. CDR3 size: 15 residues. Germline loops: CDR1 LNHDA, CDR2 SQIVND (reference sequence). With V trimmed by 7 bases and J by 6 bases, 11 bases remained unmatched. The CDR3 DNA reads as TGTGCCAGTATGAAAAGGACTAGTGGATCCGGGGAGCTGTTTTTT. It encodes CASMKRTSGSGELFF. Together with reference TRBV19 and TRBJ2-2, the CDR3 gives the full variable domain: DGGITQSPKYLFRKEGQNVTLSCEQNLNHDAMYWYRQDPGQGLRLIYYSQIVNDFQKGDIAEGYSVSREKKESFPLTVTSAQKNPTAFYLCASMKRTSGSGELFFGEGSRLTVL.

CDR3 protein: CASSPWNRFNNEQFF. CDR3 in DNA: TGTGCCAGCAGCCCGTGGAACAGGTTTAACAATGAGCAGTTCTTC. The rearrangement links TRBV2 to TRBJ2-1; perhaps TRBD1 as D (5 bases). The V end lost 6 bases, the J end lost 5 bases, and 17 bases lay between the germline ends. CDR1 is SNHLY and CDR2 is FYNNEI in the germline V gene. The CDR3 consists of 15 residues.

DNA of the CDR3: TGCAGTGCTAGGGCGGAAGAGACCCAGTACTTC. It is translated as CSARAEETQYF. The V gene is TRBV20-1, the J gene TRBJ2-5; D unclear. Deletions cut 3 bases from V and 3 bases from J, with 5 bases between. CDR3 length: 11 amino acids. The V gene's germline CDR1 is DFQATT and CDR2 SNEGSKA (reference sequence).

The chain couples TRBV7-3 to TRBJ2-2; unclear D gene. Germline CDR1 reads SGHTA; CDR2 reads FQGTGA. This CDR3 has 15 residues. Trimming took off 1 base at V and 4 bases at J, with 10 bases between the two ends. This chain's CDR3 is CASSLMGGGTGELFF. The DNA for the CDR3 is TGTGCCAGCAGCTTAATGGGCGGCGGCACCGGGGAGCTGTTTTTT.